This entry lists 5 T cell receptor beta chains sequenced from one sample in a study of early T cells in non-severe SARS-CoV-2 infection. One entry per CDR3 protein results from TCRdb running MiXCR on the 5' RACE reads. The sample has more than 60,000 distinct CDR3 sequences; 12% are singletons. The sequenced sample was whole blood, obtained at baseline. These receptors came from an adult who was a healthcare worker with PCR-confirmed SARS-CoV-2 infection or an uninfected control (not recorded which). The donor label of this sample is uncertain.

The J gene is TRBJ2-1, the V gene TRBV23-1; D perhaps matches TRBD2 (5 bases). TRBV23-1 is an ORF, and what it does is uncertain. This CDR3 contains 14 residues. The V and J ends lost 4 bases and 7 bases respectively, with 14 bases between them. Here the CDR3 DNA reads TGCGCCAGCAGTCCCCGGGCCGGGGAGAATGAGCAGTTCTTC. Protein sequence: CASSPRAGENEQFF.

CDR3 DNA sequence: TGTGCCAGCAGCCTAACGCCCACCCCTGGAAACACCATATATTTT. This encodes CASSLTPTPGNTIYF. This sequence joins TRBV9 and TRBJ1-3; D is unresolved. CDR3 length: 15 amino acids. Germline loops: CDR1 SGDLS, CDR2 YYNGEE. Trimming removed 4 bases from V and 2 bases from J, with 13 bases in between.

This clonotype was recorded many times. V is TRBV5-1 and J is TRBJ2-1; the D call may be TRBD1 or TRBD2 (5 bases each). The CDR3 runs to 14 residues. Per germline, CDR1 SGHRS and CDR2 YFSETQ. V was trimmed by 9 bases and J by 3 bases, leaving 16 bases between them. CDR3 sequence (DNA): TGCGCCAACCCTAGCCAGGGCGTCTACAATGAGCAGTTCTTC. Residues: CANPSQGVYNEQFF.

The rearrangement joins TRBV5-1 to TRBJ2-1, with 10 bases identical to TRBD2. With 3 bases clipped from V and 3 bases from J, the junction kept 9 bases outside the gene matches. This CDR3 is built from 17 residues. Germline V gene sequence: CDR1 SGHRS, CDR2 YFSETQ. CDR3 amino acids: CASSWGGLANGYNEQFF. The CDR3, as DNA: TGCGCCAGCAGCTGGGGGGGACTAGCGAATGGCTACAATGAGCAGTTCTTC.

This clonotype was seen at least ten times. The chain employs TRBV6-5 and TRBJ1-4; the match to TRBD1 covers 7 bases. Germline trimming cut 2 bases from V and 8 bases from J; bases unmatched to any gene: 5. Germline lookup yields CDR1 MNHEY and CDR2 SVGAGI. The length of the CDR3 is 14 residues. The CDR3 bases are TGTGCCAGCAGTTACGGACAGGATGGGGAAAAACTGTTTTTT. This codes for CASSYGQDGEKLFF.